The T cell receptor beta chain described here comes from a study of shared clonotypes between healthy human individuals. The method was immunoSEQ multiplex PCR; TCRdb's version includes in-frame clones alone and lacks a portion of them. The data hold over a million clones, with around 78% observed a single time. Trimming took 4 bases from V and 0 from J, leaving 14 bases between them. Per the germline V gene, CDR1 is SGHRS and CDR2 is YFSETQ. The CDR3 contains 15 residues. The TCR was taken from a man aged 18 to 35 in good health. Some clones in this sample may be carry-over from other donors' samples. The chain carries TRBV5-1 and TRBJ2-7; D perhaps matches TRBD1 (5 bases). The material sequenced was memory CD4+ T cells from PBMCs. Subset reported: CD45RA-negative fraction. CDR3 DNA: TGCGCCAGCAGCCTAATCCCCGACAGCTCCTACGAGCAGTACTTC. This translates into CASSLIPDSSYEQYF.